Presented here are 25 T cell receptor beta chains from one specimen sequenced in a study of blood T cell repertoires in COVID-19. Measured with immunoSEQ multiplex PCR; TCRdb has only the in-frame clones, and not every one. The table shows over 75,000 clones, with roughly 90% occurring only once. The sequenced material came from peripheral blood. Receptors were obtained from a human donor with COVID-19, enrolled during active disease. The donor label of this sample is uncertain.

The chain employs TRBV29-1 and TRBJ2-3, with D unresolved. Trimming removed 3 bases from V and 6 bases from J, with 7 bases in between. The CDR3 is made up of 11 amino acids. CDR1 and CDR2 from the germline V gene are SQVTM and ANQGSEA. CDR3 in amino acids: CSVDIGDTQYF. CDR3 DNA sequence: TGCAGCGTTGATATCGGGGATACGCAGTATTTT.

The chain uses TRBV2 and TRBJ1-5, with D possibly matching TRBD1 (5 bases). Trimming took 6 bases from V and 6 from J, leaving 18 bases between them. The CDR3 contains 15 residues. Germline-derived CDR1 and CDR2 are SNHLY and FYNNEI. The CDR3 nucleotides read TGTGCCAGCAGCCTCCAGGGAGGAGTCGGTCAGCCCCAGCATTTT. This gives the protein CASSLQGGVGQPQHF. The variable domain in full, with the rest retrieved from reference TRBV2 and TRBJ1-5, is EPEVTQTPSHQVTQMGQEVILRCVPISNHLYFYWYRQILGQKVEFLVSFYNNEISEKSEIFDDQFSVERPDGSNFTLKIRSTKLEDSAMYFCASSLQGGVGQPQHFGDGTRLSIL.

The CDR3 DNA is TGTGCCAGTAGTATAAGACAGGGACACGACACTGAAGCTTTCTTT. Protein: CASSIRQGHDTEAFF. The chain joins TRBV19 to TRBJ1-1, with 7 bases that match TRBD1. The V gene's germline CDR1 is LNHDA and CDR2 SQIVND (reference sequence). The junction had 6 bases not matched to a gene; V was cut back by 2 bases and J by 3 bases. The CDR3 has 15 residues.

This clone appeared a single time. V and J are TRBV30 and TRBJ2-5; the D gene is possibly TRBD2 (5 bases). This CDR3 has 12 residues. Germline CDR1 is GTSNPN and CDR2 is SVGIG (reference sequence). With 7 bases removed from V and 7 bases from J, the gap between germline ends came to 16 bases. CDR3: CASGWGEGTQYF. CDR3 in DNA: TGTGCCTCCGGATGGGGAGAGGGGACCCAGTACTTC.

This clone showed up just once. The rearrangement links TRBV20-1 to TRBJ2-7; TRBD1 agrees at 9 bases. The germline V gene has CDR1 DFQATT and CDR2 SNEGSKA (reference sequence). V gave up 3 bases and J gave up 5 bases; unmatched junction bases: 8. This CDR3 region has 14 residues. The CDR3 loop reads CSASGGQGANEQYF. In DNA form, the CDR3 reads TGCAGTGCTAGTGGGGGACAGGGTGCGAACGAGCAGTACTTC.

The chain carries TRBV19 and TRBJ2-2; 8 nucleotides match TRBD1. V trimming: 3 bases; J trimming: 2 bases; junction bases outside the gene matches: 2. This CDR3 region has 15 residues. Germline lookup yields CDR1 LNHDA and CDR2 SQIVND (reference sequence). The CDR3 DNA reads as TGTGCCAGTAGTATGGACAGGGATAACACCGGGGAGCTGTTTTTT. Amino acid sequence: CASSMDRDNTGELFF.

The CDR3 loop reads CASGVGTAKGEQYF. CDR3 DNA sequence: TGTGCCAGCGGGGTGGGGACTGCGAAGGGCGAGCAGTACTTC. The chain uses TRBV6-5 and TRBJ2-7, with D possibly being TRBD2 (6 bases). V gave up 8 bases and J gave up 6 bases, with 20 bases separating them. Germline-derived CDR1 and CDR2 are MNHEY and SVGAGI. This CDR3 comprises 14 residues.

This chain joins TRBV6-6 and TRBJ2-6; 7 bases align to TRBD1. Germline CDR1 and CDR2: MNHNY and SVGAGI (reference sequence). The V gene end was trimmed by 5 bases and the J gene end by 2 bases; junction bases not matched to a gene: 18. The CDR3 covers 20 residues. This chain's CDR3 is CASSPMANRGKFAGANVLTF. DNA for the CDR3: TGTGCCAGCAGTCCCATGGCCAACAGGGGTAAATTTGCTGGGGCCAACGTCCTGACTTTC.

The V call is TRBV6-5, the J call TRBJ2-7; D gene uncertain. The V gene lost 6 bases and the J gene lost 0 bases, with 9 bases spanning the gap. Germline V gene lookup returns CDR1 MNHEY and CDR2 SVGAGI. This CDR3 is 13 amino acids long. CDR3 nucleotides: TGTGCCAGCAGGACTGTCAGCTCCTACGAGCAGTACTTC. It translates to CASRTVSSYEQYF.

In its sample, this clone was seen a few times. The chain links TRBV25-1 to TRBJ2-7, with a weak D call TRBD1 (6 bases). Per the germline V gene, CDR1 is MGHDK and CDR2 is SYGVNS. The CDR3 runs to 12 residues. V was pared by 5 bases and J by 3 bases, with 8 bases between. The DNA for the CDR3 is TGTGCCAGCAGTCAGGGGAGCTACGAGCAGTACTTC. Translating it yields CASSQGSYEQYF.

CDR3 bases: TGTGCCAGCAGTGAGCCGGTAGGGGGTGGAGCCTACGAGCAGTACTTC. This translates into CASSEPVGGGAYEQYF. The chain combines TRBV6-1 with TRBJ2-7; maybe TRBD1 (6 bases). Germline V gene sequence: CDR1 MNHNS, CDR2 SASEGT. The CDR3 runs 16 residues. V lost 3 bases, J lost 2 bases, and 17 bases lay in between.

The rearrangement uses TRBV9 and TRBJ1-2; TRBD1 is a possible D gene (5 bases). V lost 0 bases and J 5 bases, leaving 14 bases between the germline ends. The germline CDR1 and CDR2 sequences are SGDLS and YYNGEE. CDR3 size: 15 residues. CDR3 sequence reads: CASSVEARGEYGYTF. For the CDR3, the DNA is TGTGCCAGCAGCGTAGAGGCCCGGGGGGAGTATGGCTACACCTTC.

CDR3 in amino acids: CASSLRTGYGYTF. In DNA, the CDR3 is TGCGCCAGCAGCTTGAGAACAGGGTATGGCTACACCTTC. The rearrangement links TRBV5-1 to TRBJ1-2, with D possibly matching TRBD1 (6 bases). Germline CDR1 is SGHRS and CDR2 is YFSETQ. The CDR3 length is 13 residues. The germline V and J ends were trimmed by 1 base and 5 bases, with 9 bases remaining between them.

The chain has TRBV19 and TRBJ2-3, with D maybe TRBD1 (5 bases). CDR1 LNHDA and CDR2 SQIVND come from the germline V gene (reference sequence). Trimming removed 6 bases at V and 4 bases at J, with 14 bases between. CDR3 length equals 14 residues. The CDR3 DNA reads as TGTGCCAGTAGATCAGGGTTTGGCGCAGATACGCAGTATTTT. Translated: CASRSGFGADTQYF.

In this sample, this clone turned up once. The chain carries TRBV24-1 and TRBJ1-1; D remains unclear. With 6 bases removed from V and 2 bases from J, the gap between germline ends came to 9 bases. The germline V gene has CDR1 KGHDR and CDR2 SFDVKD. The CDR3 has 13 residues. Here the CDR3 reads CATSRSYNTEAFF. The CDR3 nucleotides are TGTGCCACCAGTAGGAGCTATAACACTGAAGCTTTCTTT.

The rearrangement joins TRBV5-1 to TRBJ1-6; a possible D gene is TRBD1 (6 bases). V lost 4 bases and J lost 8, with 13 bases in between. The CDR3 sequence is 14 residues long. Germline values: CDR1 SGHRS, CDR2 YFSETQ. The CDR3 sequence: CASSQTGGDSPLHF. For the CDR3, the DNA is TGCGCCAGCAGCCAGACAGGCGGAGATTCACCCCTCCACTTT.

The rearrangement joins TRBV9 to TRBJ1-1; 7 bases map to TRBD1. CDR1 and CDR2 (germline): SGDLS, YYNGEE. The CDR3 runs 12 residues. V shed 3 bases and J 11 bases; nucleotides not matched to a gene: 7. The CDR3 sequence is CASSGDSYAAFF. CDR3 nucleotide sequence: TGTGCCAGCAGCGGGGACAGCTACGCGGCTTTCTTT.

This chain joins TRBV5-1 and TRBJ2-3; D is undetermined. Trimming pared 1 base from V and 4 bases from J, leaving 22 bases between. There are 18 residues in the CDR3. Germline V CDR1 and CDR2: SGHRS, YFSETQ. The CDR3, as DNA: TGCGCCAGCAGCTTGATTTTGGCTAGTCAGTCATTTGCAGATACGCAGTATTTT. As protein: CASSLILASQSFADTQYF.

The chain carries TRBV18 and TRBJ1-1; D may be TRBD1 (6 bases). Germline CDR1 reads KGHSH; CDR2 reads LQKENI. The V end lost 2 bases, the J end lost 8 bases, and 12 bases lay between the germline ends. The CDR3 extends over 13 amino acids. The CDR3 is CASSPGGGEEAFF. Written as DNA, the CDR3 is TGTGCCAGCTCACCAGGCGGGGGCGAAGAAGCTTTCTTT.

This clone was detected once. The rearrangement joins TRBV18 to TRBJ2-3; no reliable D call. Germline lookup yields CDR1 KGHSH and CDR2 LQKENI. V shed 6 bases and J shed 0 bases, with 10 bases lying between them. The CDR3 runs 14 residues. The CDR3 coding sequence is TGTGCCAGCTCCGCCGAGGCCAGCACAGATACGCAGTATTTT. Encoded protein: CASSAEASTDTQYF.

The chain employs TRBV19 and TRBJ1-4; no clear D gene. Between the trimmed V and J ends, which lost 6 bases and 1 base, there was a span of 6 bases. This CDR3 is built from 13 residues. Looked up from germline, CDR1 is LNHDA and CDR2 is SQIVND (reference sequence). The CDR3 sequence is CASRTLTNEKLFF. In DNA form, the CDR3 reads TGTGCCAGTAGGACATTAACTAATGAAAAACTGTTTTTT.

The chain links TRBV19 to TRBJ2-5; TRBD1 aligns across 11 bases. The germline CDR1 and CDR2 sequences are LNHDA and SQIVND (reference sequence). The V gene end was trimmed by 6 bases and the J gene end by 5 bases; junction bases not matched to a gene: 5. This CDR3 contains 14 residues. The CDR3 spells CASRRDRGMETQYF. The CDR3, as DNA: TGTGCCAGTAGAAGGGACAGGGGGATGGAGACCCAGTACTTC.

V usage is TRBV6-5 and J usage is TRBJ2-7, with TRBD1 identical over 8 bases. Trimming took 9 bases from V and 2 from J; bases not matched to a gene: 3. The germline CDR1 and CDR2 sequences are MNHEY and SVGAGI. CDR3 length: 12 residues. The chain's CDR3 is CASTQGAYEQYF. In DNA, the CDR3 is TGTGCCAGTACACAGGGGGCCTACGAGCAGTACTTC.

This clone was seen ten or more times. The CDR3 sequence: CASSIDSSGNTIYF. CDR3 DNA sequence: TGTGCCAGTAGTATCGATAGCTCTGGAAACACCATATATTTT. The chain links TRBV19 to TRBJ1-3, with no clear D. Germline values: CDR1 LNHDA, CDR2 SQIVND (reference sequence). CDR3 length: 14 residues. V lost 3 bases to trimming and J lost 0 bases, with 6 bases between them.

This chain connects TRBV11-1 to TRBJ1-1; unclear D gene. Trimming left V 5 bases short and J 6 bases short, with 16 bases between. This CDR3 comprises 14 residues. CDR1 SGHAT and CDR2 FQDESV come from the germline V gene (reference sequence). CDR3 sequence (DNA): TGTGCCAGCAGCCATGGGTCCTCTGAGGCTGAAGCTTTCTTT. It is translated as CASSHGSSEAEAFF.